The rows below give T cell receptor beta chains drawn from one sample of a study of T cells in Graves' hyperthyroidism and ophthalmopathy. TCRdb reprocessed the multiplex PCR reads via MiXCR and lists one record per CDR3 protein. The sample records under 250,000 distinct CDR3 sequences, around 24% being singletons. The sequenced material came from blood. Source of these receptors: a woman aged 40-49 years with Graves' ophthalmopathy. Each CDR3 is given with its conserved first and last residue. A D gene is named only where the DNA matches it firmly. Where a row states a size, it is once, few, many or the class of an expanded clone; other rows omit it.

>TRBJ2-7|15|TRBD2|TRBV11-2|many
TGTGCCAGCCGACTAGCGGGGGGACGGTCCTACGAGCAGTACTTC
CASRLAGGRSYEQYF
>TRBJ1-2|14|TRBD1|TRBV24-1|-
TGTGCCACCAGTGACCCCGGACAGGTTCATGGCTACACCTTC
CATSDPGQVHGYTF
>TRBJ2-7|13|-|TRBV20-1|many
TGCAGTGCTAGAGAGGGGACCGACTACGAGCAGTACTTC
CSAREGTDYEQYF
>TRBJ1-2|13|-|TRBV28|many
TGTGCCAGCAGTCTCGGACCTGTCTATGGCTACACCTTC
CASSLGPVYGYTF
>TRBJ2-1|15|TRBD1|TRBV28|many
TGTGCCAGCAGTCGCGCGGACAGGGCGGTCGATGAGCAGTTCTTC
CASSRADRAVDEQFF
>TRBJ2-2|15|TRBD2|TRBV30|many
TGTGCCACGACTAGCGGGAGGGGGAACACCGGGGAGCTGTTTTTT
CATTSGRGNTGELFF
>TRBJ2-7|14|-|TRBV9|many
TGTGCCAGCAGCGTAGGGGGAACCTGGGGGGAGCAGTACTTC
CASSVGGTWGEQYF
>TRBJ1-1|14|TRBD1|TRBV12-3/TRBV12-4|many
TGTGCCAGCAGTTTCGGACAGGGGGCGGTGGCTGCTTTCTTT
CASSFGQGAVAAFF
>TRBJ2-4|16|TRBD2|TRBV7-8|many
TGTGCCAGCAGCTTAACCCGACTAGCGGGGGCTAACATTCAGTACTTC
CASSLTRLAGANIQYF
>TRBJ1-1|15|-|TRBV5-1|many
TGCGCCAGCAGCTTGGAGTCCGGAGCGAACACTGAAGCTTTCTTT
CASSLESGANTEAFF
>TRBJ1-6|16|TRBD1|TRBV27|few
TGTGCCAGCAGTTTAGGCCCCGACAGGGGGAATTCACCCCTCCACTTT
CASSLGPDRGNSPLHF
>TRBJ1-5|14|TRBD1|TRBV6-2/TRBV6-3|-
TGTGCCAGCAGCCCGGGACAGTTGTTGGGGCCCCAGCATTTT
CASSPGQLLGPQHF
>TRBJ2-7|15|TRBD2|TRBV12-3/TRBV12-4|-
TGTGCCAGCAGTTTCTCCGCCGGGACTAGCACCGAGCAGTACTTC
CASSFSAGTSTEQYF
>TRBJ2-2|15|TRBD2|TRBV20-1|many
TGCAGTGCCAAGGGGTTTGGGACTAGCTACGGGGAGCTGTTTTTT
CSAKGFGTSYGELFF
>TRBJ1-5|14|-|TRBV25-1|many
TGTGCCAGCAGTGAATCTGTCGGCAATCAGCCCCAGCATTTT
CASSESVGNQPQHF
>TRBJ1-3|15|-|TRBV20-1|few
TGCAGTGCTAGTTTGGACGGCCGCTCTGGAAACACCATATATTTT
CSASLDGRSGNTIYF
>TRBJ2-2|11|-|TRBV2|many
TGTGCCAGCATTCAGGGCGGGGAGCTGTTTTTT
CASIQGGELFF
>TRBJ2-7|13|-|TRBV4-2|many
TGTGCCAGCAGCCACCCGTCCGATTACGAGCAGTACTTC
CASSHPSDYEQYF
>TRBJ2-7|13|-|TRBV19|many
TGTGCCAGTAGTATAGGGACCTTCTACGAGCAGTACTTC
CASSIGTFYEQYF
>TRBJ1-2|16|TRBD1|TRBV9|many
TGTGCCAGCAGCGGGACTCGGGACAGGGGAAACTATGGCTACACCTTC
CASSGTRDRGNYGYTF
>TRBJ2-7|16|-|TRBV4-1|many
TGCGCCAGCAGCCAAGATCGGAGCGAGGCTTCCTACGAGCAGTACTTC
CASSQDRSEASYEQYF
>TRBJ1-1|18|-|TRBV28|many
TGTGCCAGCAGTTTGGGTCATGGGGGCAGCCCACCGAACACTGAAGCTTTCTTT
CASSLGHGGSPPNTEAFF
>TRBJ2-7|14|-|TRBV7-8|-
TGTGCCAGCAGCACGAGAGAGACCTCCTACGAGCAGTACTTC
CASSTRETSYEQYF
>TRBJ2-5|14|-|TRBV7-9|many
TGTGCCAGCAGCCGAACAGGGGGGGGAGAGACCCAGTACTTC
CASSRTGGGETQYF
>TRBJ1-5|15|-|TRBV28|-
TGTGCCAGCAGTTTTGGGGCAGGCCGCAATCAGCCCCAGCATTTT
CASSFGAGRNQPQHF